The sequence of this TCR beta chain was determined in a study of blood T cell repertoires in COVID-19. Study summary: T cells, B-cell-depleted T cells, or PBMCs supplied cDNA or gDNA.

Generated by immunoSEQ multiplex PCR, the TCRdb table keeps only in-frame clones and is missing some. There are fewer than 15,000 clones in the sample; about 76% occur only once, and around 38% lies in the top ten. CDR3 length equals 15 residues. Germline V gene lookup returns CDR1 SGHAT and CDR2 FQNNGV. The trim removed 3 bases at V and 9 bases at J, leaving 7 bases unmatched. The J gene is TRBJ2-1, the V gene TRBV11-2; 11 nucleotides line up with TRBD2. Sequenced input: peripheral blood. The TCR comes from a woman at least 80 years old with acute or convalescent COVID-19. The CDR3 spells CASSFTGTSGIEQFF. As DNA, the CDR3 is TGTGCCAGCAGCTTCACCGGGACTAGCGGTATTGAGCAGTTCTTC.